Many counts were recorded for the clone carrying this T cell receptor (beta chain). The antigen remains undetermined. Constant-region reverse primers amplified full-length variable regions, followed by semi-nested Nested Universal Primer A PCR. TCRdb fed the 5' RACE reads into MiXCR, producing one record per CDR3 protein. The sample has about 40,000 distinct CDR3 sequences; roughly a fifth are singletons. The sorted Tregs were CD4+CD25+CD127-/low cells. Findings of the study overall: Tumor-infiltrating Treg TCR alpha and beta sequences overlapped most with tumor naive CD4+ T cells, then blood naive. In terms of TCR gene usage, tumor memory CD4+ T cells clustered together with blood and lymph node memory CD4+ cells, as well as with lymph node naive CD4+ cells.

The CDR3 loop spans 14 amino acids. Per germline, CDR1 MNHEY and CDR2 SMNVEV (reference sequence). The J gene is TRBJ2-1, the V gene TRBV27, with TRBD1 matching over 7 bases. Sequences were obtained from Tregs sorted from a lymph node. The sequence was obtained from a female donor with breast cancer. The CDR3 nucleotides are TGTGTTGAGGGGGCGGGTAGCTCCTACAATGAGCAGTTCTTC. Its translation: CVEGAGSSYNEQFF.